This T cell receptor (beta chain) was captured by sequencing in a study of CD8 T cells in Susac syndrome. As regards this clonotype: The target antigen is unknown.

General study results and limits: The study conceded that relatively few individuals underwent its TCR sequencing and HLA analysis.

With random hexamers, reverse transcription was performed on roughly 0.45 to 1 ug of RNA. MiXCR, run by TCRdb on the immunoSEQ multiplex PCR reads, gives a single entry per CDR3 protein. The table has 150,000 to 200,000 distinct CDR3 sequences, about 95% seen once. This clonotype originated in a human donor in good health. The sequenced material came from CD4+ T cells from PBMCs.

The CDR3 bases are TGCAGCGTCGCGGGACGGCTAAACTATGGCTACACCTTC. Amino acids: CSVAGRLNYGYTF. The chain uses TRBV29-1 and TRBJ1-2; TRBD1 might be the D (5 bases). V lost 6 bases to trimming and J lost 2 bases, with 13 bases between them. The CDR3 spans 13 residues. Per germline, CDR1 SQVTM and CDR2 ANQGSEA. Drawing the rest from reference TRBV29-1 and TRBJ1-2, the complete variable domain is SAVISQKPSRDICQRGTSLTIQCQVDSQVTMMFWYRQQPGQSLTLIATANQGSEATYESGFVIDKFPISRPNLTFSTLTVSNMSPEDSSIYLCSVAGRLNYGYTFGSGTRLTVV.